The clone carrying this TCR beta chain appeared a few times. What it binds is not known. V was pared by 4 bases and J by 0 bases, with 2 bases between. Per germline, CDR1 KGHSH and CDR2 LQKENI. The CDR3 spans 12 residues. The data are from a study of CD8+ T cells in alopecia areata. Study information: Twice a day, 5 to 10 mg of oral tofacitinib was administered to treated patients.

This sample's treatment: oral pan-JAK inhibitor, 5-10 mg twice daily. Notes on the study in general: Expanded CD8+ clones among the top 100, as well as scalp clonality, were significantly decreased by tofacitinib. Given one nonresponder, whether baseline CD8+ expansion relates to response remains uncertain.

Sequencing relied on a cDNA template that was reverse transcribed from extracted RNA. The repertoire was sequenced with immunoSEQ multiplex PCR; TCRdb's copy has only in-frame clones and lacks some. Among 200,000 or so clones listed, more than 30% were seen once. This sequence joins TRBV18 and TRBJ2-3; no definite D call. The TCR was taken from a human donor with alopecia areata. Specimen: CD4+ T cells sorted from blood, collected around week 30, from a patient treated with tofacitinib. The CDR3 DNA sequence: TGTGCCAGCTCACGGAGCACAGATACGCAGTATTTT. Translation gives CASSRSTDTQYF.